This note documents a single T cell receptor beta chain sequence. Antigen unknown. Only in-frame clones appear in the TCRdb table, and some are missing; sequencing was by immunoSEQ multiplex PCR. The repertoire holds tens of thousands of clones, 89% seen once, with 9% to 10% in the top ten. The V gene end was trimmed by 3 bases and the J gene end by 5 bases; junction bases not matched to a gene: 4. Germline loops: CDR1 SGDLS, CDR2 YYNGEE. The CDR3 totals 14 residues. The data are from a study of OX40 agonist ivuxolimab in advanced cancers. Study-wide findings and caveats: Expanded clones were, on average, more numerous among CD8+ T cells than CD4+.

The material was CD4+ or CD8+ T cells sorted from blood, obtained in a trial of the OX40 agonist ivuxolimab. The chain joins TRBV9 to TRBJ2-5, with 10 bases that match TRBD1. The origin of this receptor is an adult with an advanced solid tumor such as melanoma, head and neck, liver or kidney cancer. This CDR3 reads CASSGTGGLETQYF. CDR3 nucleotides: TGTGCCAGCAGCGGGACAGGGGGGTTGGAGACCCAGTACTTC.